Listed here is a single T cell receptor (beta chain). These data come from a study of control samples from healthy donors and cancer patients. The table came from immunoSEQ multiplex PCR; TCRdb's copy has only in-frame clones and leaves some out. Of over 100,000 clones in the sample, roughly 84% were seen once. The CDR3 consists of 14 residues. CDR1 is SGHTA and CDR2 is FQGNSA in the germline V gene. V was shortened by 0 bases and J by 7 bases, with 12 bases between the two germline ends. Sequences were obtained from blood. The clonotype comes from a man aged 50 or older in good health. The chain links TRBV7-2 to TRBJ1-2; perhaps TRBD1 as D (5 bases). The CDR3 sequence is CASSLAGGLSGYTF. In nucleotides, the CDR3 is TGTGCCAGCAGCTTAGCTGGGGGTTTGAGTGGCTACACCTTC.